What follows are 20 T cell receptor beta chains derived from one specimen sequenced in a study of blood T cell repertoires in COVID-19 (dated by TCRdb to the early 2020s). The library came from the immunoSEQ multiplex PCR assay. TCRdb carries this immuneACCESS record with in-frame sequences only. Its versions omit some clonotypes, under half of them owing to an unresolved V gene in the studies checked, with the rest unexplained. Here the sample has about 310,000 clones; roughly 90% occur a single time. The ten most abundant clones make up less than 3.5% of the sample. Sequenced sample: peripheral blood. The receptors here all came from a woman younger than 45 with COVID-19, enrolled during active disease.

The V gene is TRBV29-1, the J gene TRBJ2-3, with 8 bases aligning to TRBD1. Looked up from germline, CDR1 is SQVTM and CDR2 is ANQGSEA. The CDR3 is 14 residues long. V was pared by 4 bases and J by 4 bases, with 7 bases of the junction left unmatched. The chain's CDR3 is CSVVVQGEADTQYF. In nucleotides, the CDR3 is TGCAGCGTTGTAGTACAGGGGGAGGCAGATACGCAGTATTTT.

V usage is TRBV5-1 and J usage is TRBJ2-1; TRBD2 matches 7 bases. Germline V gene sequence: CDR1 SGHRS, CDR2 YFSETQ. V was pared by 2 bases and J by 6 bases, with 14 bases of the junction left unmatched. The CDR3 sequence is 17 residues long. Written as DNA, the CDR3 is TGCGCCAGCAGCTTAGTTGGTGCAGGGAGGGAGTCCAATGAGCAGTTCTTC. As protein: CASSLVGAGRESNEQFF.

The chain combines TRBV4-1 with TRBJ2-5, with a tentative D call TRBD2 (6 bases). CDR3 size: 15 residues. Germline CDR1 and CDR2: MGHRA and YSYEKL. Deletions cut 4 bases from V and 1 base from J, with 13 bases between. For the CDR3, the DNA is TGCGCCAGCAGCCTCTGGGCGGGACCCCAAGAGACCCAGTACTTC. Translating gives CASSLWAGPQETQYF.

In its sample, this clone was seen once. The V call is TRBV11-2, the J call TRBJ1-4; no clear D gene. Germline CDR1 is SGHAT and CDR2 is FQNNGV. This CDR3 spans 16 amino acids. The germline V and J ends were trimmed by 0 bases and 8 bases, with 16 bases remaining between them. CDR3 protein: CASSLDPAGGREKLFF. CDR3 DNA sequence: TGTGCCAGCAGCTTAGATCCAGCTGGAGGCAGGGAAAAACTGTTTTTT.

The chain is built from TRBV28 and TRBJ2-3, with D perhaps TRBD1 (5 bases). This CDR3 is built from 15 residues. Germline values: CDR1 MDHEN, CDR2 SYDVKM. The V end was cut by 2 bases, the J end by 6 bases, with 15 bases between. As DNA, the CDR3 is TGTGCCAGCAGTTTAGATGGCAGGGCGGCCGATACGCAGTATTTT. Translating it yields CASSLDGRAADTQYF.

The chain combines TRBV28 with TRBJ2-3; D possibly corresponds to TRBD1 (5 bases). The V end lost 1 base, the J end lost 2 bases, and 13 bases lay between the germline ends. Germline CDR1 MDHEN, CDR2 SYDVKM. This CDR3 contains 16 residues. Here the CDR3 DNA reads TGTGCCAGCAGTTTATTGATCCAGGGATACACAGATACGCAGTATTTT. Its protein is CASSLLIQGYTDTQYF.

This rearrangement joins TRBV19 to TRBJ2-7; 10 nucleotides agree with TRBD1. V shed 5 bases and J 3 bases; nucleotides not matched to a gene: 4. The germline CDR1 and CDR2 sequences are LNHDA and SQIVND (reference sequence). The CDR3 loop spans 14 amino acids. CDR3 DNA: TGTGCCAGTAGTGGTGGGACAGGGGACTACGAGCAGTACTTC. Residues: CASSGGTGDYEQYF.

The V gene is TRBV9, the J gene TRBJ2-3; TRBD2 aligns across 9 bases. In germline, CDR1 is SGDLS, CDR2 YYNGEE. Trimming at V came to 2 bases and at J to 1 base, leaving 11 bases not matched to a gene. This CDR3 spans 18 amino acids. CDR3 in amino acids: CASSVSAGGRRGTDTQYF. The CDR3 DNA sequence: TGTGCCAGCAGCGTTTCTGCGGGAGGGAGGAGAGGCACAGATACGCAGTATTTT.

Only a few counts were recorded for this clone. The chain carries TRBV7-8 and TRBJ1-2; 8 nucleotides align to TRBD1. This CDR3 has 15 residues. Germline trimming cut 0 bases from V and 3 bases from J; bases unmatched to any gene: 3. Germline values: CDR1 SGHVS, CDR2 FQNEAQ. In nucleotides, the CDR3 is TGTGCCAGCAGCTTAGCTGGGGGACAGGACTATGGCTACACCTTC. Protein sequence: CASSLAGGQDYGYTF.

The CDR3 spells CASSPIDRGENQPQHF. CDR3 coding DNA: TGTGCCAGTAGTCCCATCGACAGGGGAGAGAATCAGCCCCAGCATTTT. This rearrangement joins TRBV19 to TRBJ1-5; 8 positions agree with TRBD1. Germline trimming cut 5 bases from V and 4 bases from J; bases unmatched to any gene: 10. Germline V gene sequence: CDR1 LNHDA, CDR2 SQIVND (reference sequence). The CDR3 covers 16 residues.

The rearrangement links TRBV19 to TRBJ1-5; a possible D gene is TRBD1 (5 bases). Germline V gene sequence: CDR1 LNHDA, CDR2 SQIVND (reference sequence). This CDR3 comprises 13 residues. V was pared by 6 bases and J by 9 bases, with 15 bases between. The CDR3 DNA sequence: TGTGCCAGTAGGCCGGGACTAGCCGTGCCCCAGCATTTT. Translated, it gives CASRPGLAVPQHF.

The genes are TRBV28 and TRBJ1-4; the match to TRBD1 covers 8 bases. CDR1 and CDR2 (germline): MDHEN, SYDVKM. Losses at the gene ends were 5 bases for V and 1 base for J; bases not matched to a gene: 3. The length of the CDR3 is 15 residues. The CDR3 DNA follows: TGTGCCAGCAGTACTACAGGGGGAACTAATGAAAAACTGTTTTTT. Translated: CASSTTGGTNEKLFF.

The count of this clone is one. The same CDR3 can be traced to other DNA sequences in this sample. The CDR3 spells CASSLGGNYGYTF. The CDR3 nucleotides read TGTGCCAGCAGTTTGGGCGGGAACTATGGCTACACCTTC. This sequence joins TRBV12-3 or TRBV12-4 and TRBJ1-2; D not resolved. The CDR3 is made up of 13 amino acids. Trimming pared 3 bases from V and 2 bases from J, leaving 7 bases between.

The chain uses TRBV19 and TRBJ2-1, with 10 bases matching TRBD2. Germline CDR1 LNHDA, CDR2 SQIVND (reference sequence). The CDR3 contains 18 residues. V shed 6 bases, J shed 7 bases, and the junction held 18 bases outside the gene matches. This chain's CDR3 is CASSRGIVAGGFGNEQFF. CDR3 sequence (DNA): TGTGCCAGTAGCCGGGGAATTGTAGCGGGAGGTTTCGGAAATGAGCAGTTCTTC.

This chain connects TRBV30 to TRBJ1-2, with 9 bases identical to TRBD1. Trimming cost V 3 bases and J 9 bases; bases outside gene matches: 11. The CDR3 runs 14 residues. Germline assignment: CDR1 GTSNPN and CDR2 SVGIG (reference sequence). Here the CDR3 reads CAWRGGTGRFSYTF. CDR3 coding DNA: TGTGCCTGGAGGGGGGGGACAGGGCGATTCAGCTACACCTTC.

CDR3 in amino acids: CSFDRGLGNEQFF. In DNA, the CDR3 is TGCAGCTTCGACAGGGGGCTGGGGAATGAGCAGTTCTTC. The rearrangement uses TRBV29-1 and TRBJ2-1, with 10 nucleotides matching TRBD1. V shed 8 bases, J shed 7 bases, and the junction held 8 bases outside the gene matches. CDR3 length: 13 amino acids. The germline CDR1 and CDR2 sequences are SQVTM and ANQGSEA.

The rearrangement links TRBV5-6 to TRBJ1-1, with 8 bases that match TRBD1. This CDR3 is built from 15 residues. Trimming took 2 bases from V and 3 from J; bases not matched to a gene: 6. CDR1 and CDR2 from the germline V gene are SGHDT and YYEEEE. CDR3 in amino acids: CASSLDRGRDTEAFF. CDR3 nucleotides: TGTGCCAGCAGCTTAGACAGGGGTCGCGACACTGAAGCTTTCTTT. Full variable domain (rest looked up from reference TRBV5-6 and TRBJ1-1): DAGVTQSPTHLIKTRGQQVTLRCSPKSGHDTVSWYQQALGQGPQFIFQYYEEEERQRGNFPDRFSGHQFPNYSSELNVNALLLGDSALYLCASSLDRGRDTEAFFGQGTRLTVV.

This chain uses TRBV3-1 (or the pseudogene TRBV3-2) with TRBJ2-3; perhaps TRBD1 as D (5 bases). The CDR3 spans 13 residues. Trimming pared 4 bases from V and 9 bases from J, leaving 14 bases between. Germline assignment: CDR1 LGHDT and CDR2 YNNKEL (reference sequence). The CDR3 loop is CASSPPKGSTQYF. The CDR3 DNA reads as TGTGCCAGCAGCCCTCCGAAGGGGTCGACGCAGTATTTT.

Worth noting for this clone: Other DNA sequences in the same sample also yield this CDR3. The chain is built from TRBV18 and TRBJ2-5; D is ambiguous. V gave up 0 bases and J gave up 2 bases, with 4 bases separating them. The germline CDR1 and CDR2 sequences are KGHSH and LQKENI. This CDR3 is built from 13 residues. CDR3 coding DNA: TGTGCCAGCTCACCACCCAGTCAAGAGACCCAGTACTTC. Its translation: CASSPPSQETQYF.

This clone was seen a single time. The V and J genes are TRBV19 and TRBJ2-2, with D perhaps TRBD2 (6 bases). From germline, CDR1 is LNHDA and CDR2 SQIVND (reference sequence). The CDR3 extends over 15 amino acids. Trimming took off 9 bases at V and 1 base at J, with 15 bases between the two ends. The CDR3 DNA sequence: TGTGCCAGCGCGCCCGGGACTGGGAACACCGGGGAGCTGTTTTTT. It yields the protein CASAPGTGNTGELFF.